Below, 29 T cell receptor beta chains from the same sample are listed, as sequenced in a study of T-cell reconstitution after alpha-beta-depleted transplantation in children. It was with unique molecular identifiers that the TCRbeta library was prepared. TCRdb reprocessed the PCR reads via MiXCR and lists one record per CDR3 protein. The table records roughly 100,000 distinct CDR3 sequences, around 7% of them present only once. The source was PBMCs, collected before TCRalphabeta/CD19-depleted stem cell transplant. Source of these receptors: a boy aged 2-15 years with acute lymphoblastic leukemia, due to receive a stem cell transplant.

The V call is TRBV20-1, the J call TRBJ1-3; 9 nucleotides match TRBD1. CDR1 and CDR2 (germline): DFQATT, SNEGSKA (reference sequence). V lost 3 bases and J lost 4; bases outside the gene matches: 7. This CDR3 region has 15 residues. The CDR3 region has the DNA TGCAGTGCTAGGGGAGACAGGGGGTCCGGAAACACCATATATTTT. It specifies CSARGDRGSGNTIYF.

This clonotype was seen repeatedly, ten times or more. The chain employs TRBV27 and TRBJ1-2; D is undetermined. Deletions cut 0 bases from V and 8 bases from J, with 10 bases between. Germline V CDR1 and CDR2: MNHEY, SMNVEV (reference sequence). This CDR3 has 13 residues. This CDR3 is CASSLSVVAGYTF. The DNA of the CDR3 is TGTGCCAGCAGTTTATCTGTCGTGGCGGGCTACACCTTC.

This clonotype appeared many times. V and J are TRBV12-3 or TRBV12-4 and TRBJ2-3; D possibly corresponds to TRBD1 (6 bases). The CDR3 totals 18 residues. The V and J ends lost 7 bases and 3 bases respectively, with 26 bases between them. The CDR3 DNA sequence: TGTGCCAGCACTCCCGGGACACCGGACAGCATCTTGACAGATACGCAGTATTTT. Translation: CASTPGTPDSILTDTQYF.

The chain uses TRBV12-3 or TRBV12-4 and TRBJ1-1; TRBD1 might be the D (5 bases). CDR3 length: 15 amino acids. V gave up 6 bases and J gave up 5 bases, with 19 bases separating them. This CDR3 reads CASRRTPTGFTEAFF. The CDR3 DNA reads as TGTGCCAGCAGGAGGACACCCACCGGGTTTACTGAAGCTTTCTTT.

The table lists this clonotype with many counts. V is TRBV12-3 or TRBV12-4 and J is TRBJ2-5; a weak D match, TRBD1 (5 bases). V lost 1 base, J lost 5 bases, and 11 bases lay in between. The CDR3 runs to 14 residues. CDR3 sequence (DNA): TGTGCCAGCAGTTTAGTGGGGCCCAGGGAGACCCAGTACTTC. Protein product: CASSLVGPRETQYF.

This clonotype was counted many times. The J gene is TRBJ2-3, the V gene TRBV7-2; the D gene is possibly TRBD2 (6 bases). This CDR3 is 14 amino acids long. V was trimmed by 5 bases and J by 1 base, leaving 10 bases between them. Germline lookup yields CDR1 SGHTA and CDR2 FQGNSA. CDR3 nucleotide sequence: TGTGCCAGCAGCCCCGGCGGGGGCACAGATACGCAGTATTTT. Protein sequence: CASSPGGGTDTQYF.

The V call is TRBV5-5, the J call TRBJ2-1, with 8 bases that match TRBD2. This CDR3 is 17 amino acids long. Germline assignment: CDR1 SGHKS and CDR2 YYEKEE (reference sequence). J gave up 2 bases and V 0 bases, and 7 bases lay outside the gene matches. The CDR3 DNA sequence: TGTGCCAGCAGCTTGGCCTCGTTAGCGGGGACCTACAATGAGCAGTTCTTC. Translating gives CASSLASLAGTYNEQFF.

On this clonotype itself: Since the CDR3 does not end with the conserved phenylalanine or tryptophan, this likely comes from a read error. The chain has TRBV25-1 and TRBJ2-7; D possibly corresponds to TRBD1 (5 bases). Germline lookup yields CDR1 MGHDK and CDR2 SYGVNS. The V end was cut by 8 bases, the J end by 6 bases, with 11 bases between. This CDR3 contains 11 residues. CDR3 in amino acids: CASAGLGEQYY. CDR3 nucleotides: TGTGCCAGCGCAGGGTTGGGCGAGCAGTACTAC.

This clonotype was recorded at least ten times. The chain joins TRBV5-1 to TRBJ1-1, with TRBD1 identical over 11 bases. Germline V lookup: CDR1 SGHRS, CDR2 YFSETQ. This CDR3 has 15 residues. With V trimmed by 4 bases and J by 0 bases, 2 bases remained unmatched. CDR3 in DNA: TGCGCCAGCAGCCCGGACAGGGGGCTGAACACTGAAGCTTTCTTT. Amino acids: CASSPDRGLNTEAFF.

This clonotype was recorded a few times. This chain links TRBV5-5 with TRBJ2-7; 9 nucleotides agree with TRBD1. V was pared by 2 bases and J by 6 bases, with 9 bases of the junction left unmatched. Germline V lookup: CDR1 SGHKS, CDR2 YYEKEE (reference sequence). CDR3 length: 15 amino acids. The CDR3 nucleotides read TGTGCCAGCAGCTTACTTAGCGGACAGGGGAGCGAGCAGTACTTC. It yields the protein CASSLLSGQGSEQYF.

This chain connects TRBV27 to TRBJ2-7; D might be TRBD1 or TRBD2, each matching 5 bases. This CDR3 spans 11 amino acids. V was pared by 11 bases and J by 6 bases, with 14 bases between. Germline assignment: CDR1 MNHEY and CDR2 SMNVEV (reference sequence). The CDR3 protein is CASRGDLEQYF. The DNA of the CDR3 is TGTGCCTCCCGTGGGGACCTCGAGCAGTACTTC.

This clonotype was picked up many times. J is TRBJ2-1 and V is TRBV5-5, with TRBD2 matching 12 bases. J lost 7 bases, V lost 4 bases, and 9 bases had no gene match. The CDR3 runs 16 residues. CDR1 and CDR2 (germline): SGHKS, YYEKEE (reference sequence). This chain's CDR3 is CASSLLLAGGGNEQFF. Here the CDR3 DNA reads TGTGCCAGCAGCCTTTTACTAGCGGGGGGAGGGAATGAGCAGTTCTTC.

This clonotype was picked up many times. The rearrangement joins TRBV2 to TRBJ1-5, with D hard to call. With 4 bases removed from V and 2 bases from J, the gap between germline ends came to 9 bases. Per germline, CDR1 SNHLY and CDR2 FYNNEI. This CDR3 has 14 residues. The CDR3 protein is CASSGEGGNQPQHF. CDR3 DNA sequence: TGTGCCAGCAGTGGAGAGGGCGGCAATCAGCCCCAGCATTTT. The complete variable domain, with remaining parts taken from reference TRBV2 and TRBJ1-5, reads EPEVTQTPSHQVTQMGQEVILRCVPISNHLYFYWYRQILGQKVEFLVSFYNNEISEKSEIFDDQFSVERPDGSNFTLKIRSTKLEDSAMYFCASSGEGGNQPQHFGDGTRLSIL.

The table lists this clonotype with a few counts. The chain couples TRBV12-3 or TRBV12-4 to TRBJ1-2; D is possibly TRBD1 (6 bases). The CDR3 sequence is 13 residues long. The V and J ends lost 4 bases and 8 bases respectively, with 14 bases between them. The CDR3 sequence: CASSYQWGGGYTF. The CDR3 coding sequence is TGTGCCAGCAGTTACCAATGGGGGGGCGGCTACACCTTC.

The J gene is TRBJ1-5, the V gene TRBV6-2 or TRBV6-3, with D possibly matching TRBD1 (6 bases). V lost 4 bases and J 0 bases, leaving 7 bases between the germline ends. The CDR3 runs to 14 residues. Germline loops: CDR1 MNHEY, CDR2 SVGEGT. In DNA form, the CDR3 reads TGTGCCAGCAGTTTGGACAGTAGCAATCAGCCCCAGCATTTT. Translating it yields CASSLDSSNQPQHF.

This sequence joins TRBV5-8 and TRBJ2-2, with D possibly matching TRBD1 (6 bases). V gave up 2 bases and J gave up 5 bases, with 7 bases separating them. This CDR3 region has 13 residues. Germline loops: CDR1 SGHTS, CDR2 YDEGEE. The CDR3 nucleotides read TGTGCCAGCAGCTTTCAGGGGACCGGGGAGCTGTTTTTT. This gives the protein CASSFQGTGELFF.

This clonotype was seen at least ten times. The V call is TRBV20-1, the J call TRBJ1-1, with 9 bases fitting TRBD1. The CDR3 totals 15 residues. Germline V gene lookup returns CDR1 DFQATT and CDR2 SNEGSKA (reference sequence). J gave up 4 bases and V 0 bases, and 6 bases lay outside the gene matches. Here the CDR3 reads CSAREDRGLLTEAFF. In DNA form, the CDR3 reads TGCAGTGCTAGAGAGGACAGGGGCCTACTCACTGAAGCTTTCTTT.

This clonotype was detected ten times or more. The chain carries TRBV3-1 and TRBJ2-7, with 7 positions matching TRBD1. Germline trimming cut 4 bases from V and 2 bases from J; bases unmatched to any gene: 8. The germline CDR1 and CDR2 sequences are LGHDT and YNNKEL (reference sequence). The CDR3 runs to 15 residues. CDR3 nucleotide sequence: TGTGCCAGCAGCCCTTGGCCCGGGACAGCCTACGAGCAGTACTTC. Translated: CASSPWPGTAYEQYF.

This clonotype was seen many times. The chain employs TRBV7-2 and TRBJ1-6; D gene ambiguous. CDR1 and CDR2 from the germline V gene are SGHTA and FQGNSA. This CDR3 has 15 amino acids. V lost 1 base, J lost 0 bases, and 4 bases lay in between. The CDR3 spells CASSLVSSYNSPLHF. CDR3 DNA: TGTGCCAGCAGCTTAGTCAGCTCCTATAATTCACCCCTCCACTTT.

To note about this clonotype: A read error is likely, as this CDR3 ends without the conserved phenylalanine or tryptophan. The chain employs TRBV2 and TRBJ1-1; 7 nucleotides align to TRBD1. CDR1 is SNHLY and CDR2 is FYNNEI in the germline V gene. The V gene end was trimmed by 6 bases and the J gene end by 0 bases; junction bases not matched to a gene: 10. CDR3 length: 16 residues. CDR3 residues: CASSIRTGHMNTEAFI. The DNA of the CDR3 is TGTGCCAGCAGCATTCGGACAGGACACATGAACACTGAAGCTTTCATT.

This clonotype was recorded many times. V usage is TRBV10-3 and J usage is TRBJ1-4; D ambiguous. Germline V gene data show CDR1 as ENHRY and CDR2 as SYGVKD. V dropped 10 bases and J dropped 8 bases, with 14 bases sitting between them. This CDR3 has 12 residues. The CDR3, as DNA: TGTGCCACCGCCGGCAGTGAAGAAAAACTGTTTTTT. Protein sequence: CATAGSEEKLFF.

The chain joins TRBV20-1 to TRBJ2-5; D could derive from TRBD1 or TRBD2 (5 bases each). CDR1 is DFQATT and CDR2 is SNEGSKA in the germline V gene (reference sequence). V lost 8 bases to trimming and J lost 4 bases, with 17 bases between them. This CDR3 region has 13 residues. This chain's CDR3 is CSTYPGRRETQYF. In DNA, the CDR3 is TGCAGTACTTATCCGGGACGCAGAGAGACCCAGTACTTC.

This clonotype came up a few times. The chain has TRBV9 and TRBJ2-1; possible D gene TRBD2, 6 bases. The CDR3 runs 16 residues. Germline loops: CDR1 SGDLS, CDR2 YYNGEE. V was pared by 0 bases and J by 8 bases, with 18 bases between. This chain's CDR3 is CASSVEVVGGYDEQFF. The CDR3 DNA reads TGTGCCAGCAGCGTAGAAGTAGTTGGAGGGTACGATGAGCAGTTCTTC.

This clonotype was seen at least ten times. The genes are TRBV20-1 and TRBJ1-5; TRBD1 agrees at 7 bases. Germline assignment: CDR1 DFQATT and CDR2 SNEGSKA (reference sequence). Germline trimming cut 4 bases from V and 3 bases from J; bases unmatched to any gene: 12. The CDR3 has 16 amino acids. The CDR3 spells CSATSWTGPFNQPQHF. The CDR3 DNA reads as TGCAGTGCTACCTCTTGGACAGGCCCTTTCAATCAGCCCCAGCATTTT.

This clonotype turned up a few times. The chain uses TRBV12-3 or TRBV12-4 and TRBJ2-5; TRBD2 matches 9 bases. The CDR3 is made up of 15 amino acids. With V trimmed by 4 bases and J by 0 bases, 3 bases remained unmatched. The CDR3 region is CASSSQRGDQETQYF. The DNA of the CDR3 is TGTGCCAGCAGTTCACAGCGGGGGGACCAAGAGACCCAGTACTTC.

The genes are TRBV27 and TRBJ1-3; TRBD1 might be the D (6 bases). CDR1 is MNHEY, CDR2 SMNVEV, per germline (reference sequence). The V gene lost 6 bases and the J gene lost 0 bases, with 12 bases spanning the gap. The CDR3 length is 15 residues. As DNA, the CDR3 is TGTGCCAGCAGGGCCCGGGACAACTCTGGAAACACCATATATTTT. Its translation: CASRARDNSGNTIYF.

Here the CDR3 DNA reads TGTGCCATCAGTGAGTGGAGCGGCGATGAGCAGTTCTTC. This encodes CAISEWSGDEQFF. The chain uses TRBV10-3 and TRBJ2-1; tentative D call: TRBD2 (5 bases). This CDR3 region has 13 residues. V was cut by 1 base and J by 8 bases, with 9 bases left in between. Germline CDR1 ENHRY, CDR2 SYGVKD.

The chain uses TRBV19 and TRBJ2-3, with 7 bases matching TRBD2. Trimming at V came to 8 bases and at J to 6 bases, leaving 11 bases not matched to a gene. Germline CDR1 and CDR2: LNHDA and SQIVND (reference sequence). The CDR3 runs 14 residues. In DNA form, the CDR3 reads TGTGCCAGTGGGGGGGGAGGGCTCCAGGATACGCAGTATTTT. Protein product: CASGGGGLQDTQYF. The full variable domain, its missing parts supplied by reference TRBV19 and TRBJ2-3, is DGGITQSPKYLFRKEGQNVTLSCEQNLNHDAMYWYRQDPGQGLRLIYYSQIVNDFQKGDIAEGYSVSREKKESFPLTVTSAQKNPTAFYLCASGGGGLQDTQYFGPGTRLTVL.

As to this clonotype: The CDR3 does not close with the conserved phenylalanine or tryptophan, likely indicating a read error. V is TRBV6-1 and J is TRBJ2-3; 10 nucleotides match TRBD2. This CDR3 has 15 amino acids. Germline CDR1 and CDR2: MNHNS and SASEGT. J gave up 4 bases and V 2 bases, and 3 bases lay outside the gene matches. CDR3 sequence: CASSEKSGGADTQYS. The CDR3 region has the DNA TGTGCCAGCAGTGAAAAAAGCGGGGGGGCAGATACGCAGTATTCT.